This note documents a single TCR beta chain sequence. This may be a read error, as it is one base from a much larger clone. The library came from three nested PCR rounds adapted from ARM-PCR protocols. TCRdb itself ran the multiplex PCR reads through MiXCR, one entry per CDR3 protein. The sample has about 44,000 distinct CDR3 sequences; around 60% are singletons. This sample was taken from a study of tumor and adjacent non-tumor tissue in lung cancer. In the study overall: On average, productive TCRbeta reads reached about 4.17 million per sample.

This sample's RNA came from whole unsorted tissue. Distant lung tissue was collected more than 3 cm away from the tumor edge. The germline V gene has CDR1 SGHNT and CDR2 YYREEE (reference sequence). J lost 10 bases, V lost 5 bases, and 8 bases had no gene match. CDR3 length equals 12 residues. The TCR comes from a woman in her 70s with non-small cell lung cancer. The J gene is TRBJ1-2, the V gene TRBV5-4; TRBD1 aligns across 7 bases. Sample: distant non-tumor lung tissue. CDR3 coding DNA: TGTGCCAGCAGGGCCGGGACAGTACCCTACACCTTC. Translated: CASRAGTVPYTF.